A single sample is the source of the 26 T cell receptor beta chains below, sequenced in a study of T cell responses to AZD1222 COVID-19 vaccine. TCRdb keeps only in-frame clones here, not all; method: immunoSEQ multiplex PCR. This sample has roughly 180,000 clones, with roughly 93% found just once. The sample was peripheral blood, taken on day 0 of AZD1222 vaccination. These receptors were collected from an adult in good health.

This sequence joins TRBV13 and TRBJ1-1, with a weak D call TRBD1 (6 bases). There are 13 residues in the CDR3. Germline V gene lookup returns CDR1 PRHDT and CDR2 FYEKMQ (reference sequence). V dropped 5 bases and J dropped 2 bases, with 9 bases sitting between them. DNA of the CDR3: TGTGCCAGCAGCCGGACAGTCAACACTGAAGCTTTCTTT. This translates into CASSRTVNTEAFF. The full variable domain, completed using reference TRBV13 and TRBJ1-1, is AAGVIQSPRHLIKEKRETATLKCYPIPRHDTVYWYQQGPGQDPQFLISFYEKMQSDKGSIPDRFSAQQFSDYHSELNMSSLELGDSALYFCASSRTVNTEAFFGQGTRLTVV.

V is TRBV29-1 and J is TRBJ2-1, with TRBD2 matching 11 bases. The junction had 5 bases not matched to a gene; V was cut back by 6 bases and J by 7 bases. CDR1 and CDR2 (germline): SQVTM, ANQGSEA. The CDR3 contains 13 residues. The DNA for the CDR3 is TGCAGCGTAGGACTAGCGGGTAATAATGAGCAGTTCTTC. This translates into CSVGLAGNNEQFF.

The V gene is TRBV28, the J gene TRBJ2-1; 7 bases are shared with TRBD1. The CDR3 extends over 15 amino acids. Trimming cost V 1 base and J 4 bases; bases outside gene matches: 4. Germline V CDR1 and CDR2: MDHEN, SYDVKM. CDR3 in amino acids: CASSLSGTVYNEQFF. The CDR3 coding sequence is TGTGCCAGCAGTTTATCCGGGACAGTTTACAATGAGCAGTTCTTC.

The chain joins TRBV24-1 to TRBJ1-2, with a possible D match to TRBD1 (5 bases). V lost 4 bases to trimming and J lost 2 bases, with 13 bases between them. CDR3 length equals 15 residues. CDR1 is KGHDR, CDR2 SFDVKD, per germline. CDR3 in DNA: TGTGCCACCAGTGACCCCAGGGTGGGAAACTATGGCTACACCTTC. It specifies CATSDPRVGNYGYTF.

The chain links TRBV28 to TRBJ2-7, with 8 bases lining up with TRBD1. Trimming cost V 4 bases and J 0 bases; bases outside gene matches: 8. The CDR3 spans 16 residues. The germline V gene encodes CDR1 MDHEN and CDR2 SYDVKM. The CDR3 DNA follows: TGTGCCAGCAGTTCCCCTGACAGGGGCCTCTCCTACGAGCAGTACTTC. Its translation is CASSSPDRGLSYEQYF.

The V gene is TRBV7-9, the J gene TRBJ1-2, with 7 bases matching TRBD1. The CDR3 extends over 13 amino acids. Germline V gene sequence: CDR1 SEHNR, CDR2 FQNEAQ (reference sequence). The V and J ends lost 7 bases and 4 bases, in that order; junction bases with no gene match: 6. The CDR3 nucleotides read TGTGCCAGCACCGCGACAGGGCCCTATGGCTACACCTTC. Translated: CASTATGPYGYTF. The full variable domain, completed using reference TRBV7-9 and TRBJ1-2, is DTGVSQNPRHKITKRGQNVTFRCDPISEHNRLYWYRQTLGQGPEFLTYFQNEAQLEKSRLLSDRFSAERPKGSFSTLEIQRTEQGDSAMYLCASTATGPYGYTFGSGTRLTVV.

The CDR3 here is CASSPGSGRAGTGELFF. The DNA for the CDR3 is TGTGCCAGCAGTCCGGGTAGCGGGAGGGCGGGCACCGGGGAGCTGTTTTTT. The J gene is TRBJ2-2, the V gene TRBV27; 11 bases match TRBD2. Looked up from germline, CDR1 is MNHEY and CDR2 is SMNVEV (reference sequence). The CDR3 is 17 residues long. After removal of 5 bases from V and 4 bases from J, the junction contained 9 bases not matched to a gene.

CDR3 in amino acids: CASSQERGIRDEQYF. As DNA, the CDR3 is TGTGCCAGCAGCCAAGAAAGAGGGATCCGGGACGAGCAGTACTTC. The rearrangement links TRBV4-2 to TRBJ2-7; D might be TRBD2 (5 bases). The CDR3 has 15 residues. CDR1 LGHNA and CDR2 YNFKEQ come from the germline V gene. V dropped 0 bases and J dropped 5 bases, with 14 bases sitting between them.

This clone was counted once. This sequence joins TRBV12-3 or TRBV12-4 and TRBJ2-2, with D possibly TRBD1 on 6 matching bases. CDR3 length equals 13 residues. Between the trimmed V and J ends, which lost 6 bases and 6 bases, there was a span of 11 bases. CDR3 region: CASSYGGPGELFF. CDR3 DNA: TGTGCCAGCAGCTATGGGGGCCCCGGGGAGCTGTTTTTT.

The table lists this clone with a count of one. The CDR3 bases are TGTGCCAGTAGTATAGTGCCGGGACAGGACCAGAAAGTTCGCAATCAGCCCCAGCATTTT. Encoded protein: CASSIVPGQDQKVRNQPQHF. The V and J genes are TRBV19 and TRBJ1-5; 8 bases are a match to TRBD1. The CDR3 consists of 20 residues. Germline V gene sequence: CDR1 LNHDA, CDR2 SQIVND (reference sequence). V was clipped by 1 base and J by 2 bases; unmatched bases: 16.

The chain combines TRBV18 with TRBJ2-3; D remains unclear. Germline V gene data show CDR1 as KGHSH and CDR2 as LQKENI. CDR3 size: 13 residues. Trimming took off 3 bases at V and 6 bases at J, with 10 bases between the two ends. CDR3 region: CASSPSLEDTQYF. Written as DNA, the CDR3 is TGTGCCAGCTCACCTTCCCTTGAGGATACGCAGTATTTT.

The rearrangement joins TRBV20-1 to TRBJ1-5; 8 bases line up with TRBD1. V lost 3 bases and J lost 6; bases outside the gene matches: 13. Germline loops: CDR1 DFQATT, CDR2 SNEGSKA (reference sequence). The CDR3 runs to 16 residues. The CDR3 protein is CSASRQGSPITQPQHF. Here the CDR3 DNA reads TGCAGTGCTAGTAGACAGGGGTCTCCTATAACTCAGCCCCAGCATTTT.

The V gene is TRBV5-6, the J gene TRBJ1-2; maybe TRBD1 (6 bases). Germline assignment: CDR1 SGHDT and CDR2 YYEEEE. The CDR3 has 15 residues. Trimming stripped 4 bases from V and 2 bases from J, with 15 bases between. The CDR3 coding sequence is TGTGCCAGCAGCCTAGGACAGTGGATGAACTATGGCTACACCTTC. It yields the protein CASSLGQWMNYGYTF.

The chain has TRBV9 and TRBJ2-2, with D tentatively TRBD2 (6 bases). CDR1 is SGDLS, CDR2 YYNGEE, per germline. The CDR3 contains 16 residues. V was clipped by 3 bases and J by 4 bases, with 16 bases between them. DNA for the CDR3: TGTGCCAGCAGCGGGAAGGACTATCCGAGCACCGGGGAGCTGTTTTTT. Encoded protein: CASSGKDYPSTGELFF.

This chain joins TRBV3-1 (or the pseudogene TRBV3-2) and TRBJ2-3, with D perhaps matching TRBD2 (6 bases). V lost 0 bases and J lost 1, with 14 bases in between. This CDR3 spans 17 amino acids. The V gene's germline CDR1 is LGHDT and CDR2 YNNKEL (reference sequence). CDR3 in amino acids: CASSQDPRETRTDTQYF. CDR3 nucleotides: TGTGCCAGCAGCCAAGATCCCCGGGAGACCCGCACAGATACGCAGTATTTT.

The chain carries TRBV2 and TRBJ1-1; D is perhaps TRBD1 (6 bases). There are 13 residues in the CDR3. V was pared by 2 bases and J by 4 bases, with 8 bases between. The V gene's germline CDR1 is SNHLY and CDR2 FYNNEI. The CDR3 DNA sequence: TGTGCCAGCAGTGAAAGGGGGGGCACTGAAGCTTTCTTT. Protein sequence: CASSERGGTEAFF.

The rearrangement joins TRBV6-1 to TRBJ1-3; D gene ambiguous. With 2 bases removed from V and 0 bases from J, the gap between germline ends came to 8 bases. Germline lookup yields CDR1 MNHNS and CDR2 SASEGT. CDR3 size: 15 residues. The CDR3 bases are TGTGCCAGCAGTGAAAGGTGGGACTCTGGAAACACCATATATTTT. Residues: CASSERWDSGNTIYF.

J is TRBJ2-7 and V is TRBV13, with D possibly TRBD2 on 6 matching bases. The CDR3 consists of 14 residues. Germline-derived CDR1 and CDR2 are PRHDT and FYEKMQ (reference sequence). V was trimmed by 2 bases and J by 3 bases, leaving 11 bases between them. The CDR3 sequence: CASSLTGVFYEQYF. In DNA, the CDR3 is TGTGCCAGCAGCTTAACGGGAGTCTTCTACGAGCAGTACTTC.

This sequence joins TRBV19 and TRBJ2-3; the match to TRBD2 covers 7 bases. The CDR3 sequence is 15 residues long. CDR1 and CDR2 (germline): LNHDA, SQIVND (reference sequence). After removal of 5 bases from V and 4 bases from J, the junction contained 9 bases not matched to a gene. CDR3 coding DNA: TGTGCCAGTAGTCCGCCCGGGAGGTTCGCAGATACGCAGTATTTT. It codes for CASSPPGRFADTQYF.

The V and J genes are TRBV15 and TRBJ2-1; 12 bases line up with TRBD2. Trimming took 3 bases from V and 10 from J; bases not matched to a gene: 10. The germline CDR1 and CDR2 sequences are LNHNV and YYDKDF (reference sequence). The CDR3 extends over 16 amino acids. In nucleotides, the CDR3 is TGTGCCACCAGCAGGGATAGACTAGCGGGAGAGGGGGAGCAGTTCTTC. Translation gives CATSRDRLAGEGEQFF.

This clone was seen only once. V and J are TRBV28 and TRBJ2-7; 8 bases are shared with TRBD1. The length of the CDR3 is 14 residues. V shed 5 bases and J 3 bases; nucleotides not matched to a gene: 6. CDR1 is MDHEN and CDR2 is SYDVKM in the germline V gene. CDR3 loop: CASSPDRALYEQYF. CDR3 DNA sequence: TGTGCCAGCAGTCCGGACAGGGCACTCTACGAGCAGTACTTC.

This chain uses TRBV12-3 or TRBV12-4 with TRBJ1-3, with D perhaps TRBD1 (5 bases). The ends were cut back, 5 bases at V and 10 bases at J, with 15 bases in the middle. The CDR3 is made up of 13 amino acids. The CDR3 DNA sequence: TGTGCCAGCAGTCCCCGAGACAGCGGTACCATATATTTT. Translating it yields CASSPRDSGTIYF.

Notes on this clone: Other DNA sequences in the same sample also yield this CDR3. The V and J genes are TRBV5-1 and TRBJ2-7; 10 nucleotides match TRBD1. Germline trimming cut 4 bases from V and 2 bases from J; bases unmatched to any gene: 3. CDR1 and CDR2 from the germline V gene are SGHRS and YFSETQ. The CDR3 length is 14 residues. The chain's CDR3 is CASSPGQGAYEQYF. Written as DNA, the CDR3 is TGCGCCAGCAGCCCAGGACAGGGGGCCTACGAGCAGTACTTC.

The genes are TRBV19 and TRBJ1-1; D gene uncertain. Germline V gene sequence: CDR1 LNHDA, CDR2 SQIVND (reference sequence). The germline V and J ends were trimmed by 1 base and 10 bases, with 10 bases remaining between them. CDR3 length: 12 amino acids. The CDR3, as DNA: TGTGCCAGTAGTATAGGTGGGCGAGCAGCTTTCTTT. As protein: CASSIGGRAAFF.

This chain uses TRBV28 with TRBJ1-4; 7 nucleotides agree with TRBD1. This CDR3 spans 16 amino acids. V was pared by 6 bases and J by 10 bases, with 17 bases of the junction left unmatched. CDR1 and CDR2 (germline): MDHEN, SYDVKM. In DNA, the CDR3 is TGTGCCAGCAGGCCCTGGGCAGGGGGTTTTCTAGGAAAACTGTTTTTT. Translation gives CASRPWAGGFLGKLFF.

A single count supports this clone. The chain couples TRBV2 to TRBJ1-6, with 9 bases that match TRBD1. The CDR3 has 15 amino acids. The germline CDR1 and CDR2 sequences are SNHLY and FYNNEI. With V trimmed by 9 bases and J by 1 base, 4 bases remained unmatched. CDR3 protein: CARRTGESYNSPLHF. The CDR3 coding sequence is TGTGCCAGGCGGACAGGGGAATCCTATAATTCACCCCTCCACTTT.